This TCR beta chain came from a study of blood T cell repertoires in COVID-19. Study-wide background: The United States, Italy and Spain provided the acute and convalescent COVID-19 samples. T cells, B-cell-depleted T cells, or PBMCs provided the cDNA or gDNA that served as material.

The CDR3 loop spans 16 amino acids. Looked up from germline, CDR1 is SGHAT and CDR2 is FQNNGV. After removal of 5 bases from V and 3 bases from J, the junction contained 11 bases not matched to a gene. Using immunoSEQ multiplex PCR, the repertoire was profiled, and TCRdb retains in-frame clones only, with some absent. This sample has under 300,000 clones; 87% occur once, and the top ten carry 6% to 7%. Cohorts were determined from participant-reported clinical history. Sample: PBMCs or T cells enriched from blood (not recorded which). The clonotype was recovered from a woman between 25 and 40 years old with acute COVID-19. V and J are TRBV11-2 and TRBJ2-3, with 7 nucleotides matching TRBD1. CDR3: CASSQLLGQVTDTQYF. As DNA, the CDR3 is TGTGCCAGCAGCCAGTTACTTGGACAGGTGACAGATACGCAGTATTTT.